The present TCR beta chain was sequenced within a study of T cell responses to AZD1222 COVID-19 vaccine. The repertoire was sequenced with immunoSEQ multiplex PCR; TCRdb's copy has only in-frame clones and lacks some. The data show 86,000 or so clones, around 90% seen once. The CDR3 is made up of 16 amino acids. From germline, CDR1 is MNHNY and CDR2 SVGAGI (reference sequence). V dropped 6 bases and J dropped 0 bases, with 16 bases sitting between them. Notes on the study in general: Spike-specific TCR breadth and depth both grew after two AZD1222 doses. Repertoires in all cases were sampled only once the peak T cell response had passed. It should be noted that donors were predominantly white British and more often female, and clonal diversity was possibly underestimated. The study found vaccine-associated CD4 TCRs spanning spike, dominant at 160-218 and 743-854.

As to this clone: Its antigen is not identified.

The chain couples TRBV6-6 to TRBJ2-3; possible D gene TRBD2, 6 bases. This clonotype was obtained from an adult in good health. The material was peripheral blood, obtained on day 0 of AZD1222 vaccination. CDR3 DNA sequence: TGTGCCAGCAGCCTAACAAGCGGGCCTAGCACAGATACGCAGTATTTT. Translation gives CASSLTSGPSTDTQYF.